This entry features one T cell receptor (beta chain) sequence. This specimen comes from a study of tumor and adjacent non-tumor tissue in lung cancer. As for the study in general: Each sample yielded about 4.17 million productive TCRbeta reads on average.

Three rounds of nested PCR, following a modified ARM-PCR protocol, produced the TCRbeta library. TCRdb passed the multiplex PCR reads through MiXCR, listing each CDR3 protein once. The sample has 50,000 to 60,000 distinct CDR3 sequences; around three quarters are singletons. From germline, CDR1 is MGHRA and CDR2 YSYEKL. This CDR3 has 16 amino acids. V lost 5 bases, J lost 2 bases, and 18 bases lay in between. No cell sorting was done before RNA was extracted from the tissue. The normal lung tissue was taken more than 3 cm from the tumor edge. This receptor was identified in a woman aged 55-69 years with non-small cell lung cancer. Specimen: distant non-tumor lung tissue. This chain uses TRBV4-1 with TRBJ2-5; D possibly uses TRBD1 or TRBD2 (5 bases each). Here the CDR3 reads CASSLEQPGPQETQYF. The CDR3 DNA follows: TGCGCCAGCAGCTTAGAGCAGCCGGGACCGCAAGAGACCCAGTACTTC.